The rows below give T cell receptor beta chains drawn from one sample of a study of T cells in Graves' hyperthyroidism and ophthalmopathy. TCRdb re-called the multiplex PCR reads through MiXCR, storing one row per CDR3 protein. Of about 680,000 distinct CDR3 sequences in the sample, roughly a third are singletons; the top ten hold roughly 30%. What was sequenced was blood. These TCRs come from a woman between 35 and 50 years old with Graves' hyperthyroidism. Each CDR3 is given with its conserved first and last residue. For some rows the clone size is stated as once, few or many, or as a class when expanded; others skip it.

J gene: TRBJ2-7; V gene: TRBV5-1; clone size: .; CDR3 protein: CASTPGAAGRFHYEQYF
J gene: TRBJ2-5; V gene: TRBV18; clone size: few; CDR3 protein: CASSPWTVGQETQYF
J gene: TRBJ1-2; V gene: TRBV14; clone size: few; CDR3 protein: CASSQGRGDKTTNYGYTF
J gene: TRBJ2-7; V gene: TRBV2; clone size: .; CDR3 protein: CASSEASGEQYF
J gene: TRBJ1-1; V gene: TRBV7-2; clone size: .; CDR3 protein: CASSPTGTGGNTEAFF
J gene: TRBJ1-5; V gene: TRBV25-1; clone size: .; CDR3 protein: CAWSFRGNQPQHF
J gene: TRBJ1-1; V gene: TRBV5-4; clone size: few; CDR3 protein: CASSLARTMNTEAFF
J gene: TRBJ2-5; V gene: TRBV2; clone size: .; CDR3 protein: CASRGTGGRETQYF
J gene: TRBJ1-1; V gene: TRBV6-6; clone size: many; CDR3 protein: CASSDRGERF
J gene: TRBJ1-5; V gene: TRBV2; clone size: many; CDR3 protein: CASKTDLGPQHF
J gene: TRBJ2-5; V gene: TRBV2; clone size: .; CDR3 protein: CASSEVERTRRRQTQYF
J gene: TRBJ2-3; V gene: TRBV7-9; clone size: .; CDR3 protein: CASSLDGGSTDTQYF
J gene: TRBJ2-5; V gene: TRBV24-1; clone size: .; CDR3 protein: CATSDLHASRGTETQYF
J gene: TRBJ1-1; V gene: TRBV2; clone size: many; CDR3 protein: CASSERDPPNTEAFF
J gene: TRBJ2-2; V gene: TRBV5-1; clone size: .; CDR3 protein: CASSSSIGQGELFF
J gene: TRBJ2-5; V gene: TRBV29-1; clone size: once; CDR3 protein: CSRGEVWETQYF
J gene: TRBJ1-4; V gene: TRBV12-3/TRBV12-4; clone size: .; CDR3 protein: CASSLATRGEKLFF
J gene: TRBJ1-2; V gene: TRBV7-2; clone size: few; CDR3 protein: CASTQGGEGANYGYTF